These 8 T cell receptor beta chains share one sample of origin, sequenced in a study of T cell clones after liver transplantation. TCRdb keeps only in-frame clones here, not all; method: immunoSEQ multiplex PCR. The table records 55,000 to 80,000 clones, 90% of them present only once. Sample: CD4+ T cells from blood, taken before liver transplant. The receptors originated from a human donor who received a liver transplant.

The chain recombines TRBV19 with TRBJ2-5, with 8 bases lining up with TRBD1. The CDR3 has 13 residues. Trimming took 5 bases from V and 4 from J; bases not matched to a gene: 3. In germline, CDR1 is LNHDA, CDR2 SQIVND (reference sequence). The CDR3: CASSADRGETQYF. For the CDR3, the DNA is TGTGCCAGTAGTGCCGACAGGGGAGAGACCCAGTACTTC.

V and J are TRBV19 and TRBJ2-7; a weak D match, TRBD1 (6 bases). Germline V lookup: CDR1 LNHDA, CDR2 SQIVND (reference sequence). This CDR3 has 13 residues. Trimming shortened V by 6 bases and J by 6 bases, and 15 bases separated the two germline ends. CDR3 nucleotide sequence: TGTGCCAGTAGGCCTTCCGGGACATTCGAGCAGTACTTC. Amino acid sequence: CASRPSGTFEQYF.

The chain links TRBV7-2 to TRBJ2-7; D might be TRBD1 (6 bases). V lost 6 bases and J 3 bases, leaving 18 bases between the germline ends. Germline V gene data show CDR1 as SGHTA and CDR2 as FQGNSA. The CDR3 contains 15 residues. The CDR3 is CASSQGRGQHYEQYF. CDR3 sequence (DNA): TGTGCCAGCAGTCAAGGGAGAGGACAGCACTACGAGCAGTACTTC.

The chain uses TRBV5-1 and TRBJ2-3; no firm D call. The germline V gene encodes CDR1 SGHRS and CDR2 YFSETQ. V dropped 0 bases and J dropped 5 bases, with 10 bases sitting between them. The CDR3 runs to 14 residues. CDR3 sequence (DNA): TGCGCCAGCAGCTTGGGGGGTAACGGAGATACGCAGTATTTT. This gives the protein CASSLGGNGDTQYF.

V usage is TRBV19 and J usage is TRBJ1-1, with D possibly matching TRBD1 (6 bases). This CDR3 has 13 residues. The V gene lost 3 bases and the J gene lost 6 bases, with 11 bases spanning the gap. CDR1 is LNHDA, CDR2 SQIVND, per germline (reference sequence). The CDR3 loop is CASSIGTYPEAFF. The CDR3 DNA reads TGTGCCAGTAGTATCGGGACATACCCTGAAGCTTTCTTT.

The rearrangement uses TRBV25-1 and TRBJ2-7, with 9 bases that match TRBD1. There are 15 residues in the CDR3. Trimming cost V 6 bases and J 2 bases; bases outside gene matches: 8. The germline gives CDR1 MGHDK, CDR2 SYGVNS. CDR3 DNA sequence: TGTGCCAGCAGCGAGACAGGGGGGTACCCCTACGAGCAGTACTTC. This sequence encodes CASSETGGYPYEQYF.

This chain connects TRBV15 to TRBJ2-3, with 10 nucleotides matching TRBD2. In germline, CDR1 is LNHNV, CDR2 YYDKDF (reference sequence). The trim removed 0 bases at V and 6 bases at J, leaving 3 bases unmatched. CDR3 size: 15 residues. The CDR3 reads CATSRDPGLADTQYF. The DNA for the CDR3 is TGTGCCACCAGCAGAGACCCGGGACTAGCGGATACGCAGTATTTT. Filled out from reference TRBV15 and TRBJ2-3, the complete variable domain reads DAMVIQNPRYQVTQFGKPVTLSCSQTLNHNVMYWYQQKSSQAPKLLFHYYDKDFNNEADTPDNFQSRRPNTSFCFLDIRSPGLGDTAMYLCATSRDPGLADTQYFGPGTRLTVL.

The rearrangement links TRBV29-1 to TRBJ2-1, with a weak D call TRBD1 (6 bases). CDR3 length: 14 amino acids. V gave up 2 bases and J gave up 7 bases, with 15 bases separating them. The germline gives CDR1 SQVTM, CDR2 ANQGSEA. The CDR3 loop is CSVEKQGRWNEQFF. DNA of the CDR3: TGCAGCGTTGAAAAACAGGGTCGTTGGAATGAGCAGTTCTTC.